This T cell receptor (beta chain) is drawn from a study of control samples from healthy donors and cancer patients. This CDR3 is 17 amino acids long. Unmatched junction bases numbered 13, after V lost 5 bases and J lost 4 bases. Germline CDR1 is KGHSH and CDR2 is LQKENI. Profiled with immunoSEQ multiplex PCR; TCRdb holds only in-frame clones, not every one. The table shows around 100,000 clones, with just over 85% occurring only once. The sequence came from a man aged 30-40 years in good health. This chain uses TRBV18 with TRBJ1-4, with TRBD1 matching 7 bases. The sequenced sample consisted of blood. This CDR3 reads CASSVGTAGWNNEKLFF. In DNA, the CDR3 is TGTGCCAGCTCAGTAGGGACAGCCGGGTGGAATAATGAAAAACTGTTTTTT.